These T cell receptor beta chains were read from a single sample in a study of T cell responses to AZD1222 COVID-19 vaccine. The method was immunoSEQ multiplex PCR; TCRdb's version includes in-frame clones alone and lacks a portion of them. The table records 150,000 or so clones, 80% to 95% of them present only once. This specimen consisted of peripheral blood, obtained on day 0 of AZD1222 vaccination. Receptors were obtained from an adult in good health. Both conserved end residues are part of each CDR3. Fields, in order: V gene, D gene, clone size, J gene, CDR3 protein, CDR3 DNA. D genes are given only for firm matches. Clone size is shown for a subset of rows, as once, few, many or a class of expanded clone.

>TRBV24-1|NA|few|TRBJ2-7
CATSRAPTGTLYEQYF
TGTGCCACCTCGCGGGCCCCCACCGGGACACTCTACGAGCAGTACTTC
>TRBV5-6|TRBD1|NA|TRBJ1-2
CASSSVGDRGSYGYTF
TGTGCCAGCAGCTCGGTGGGCGACAGGGGAAGCTATGGCTACACCTTC
>TRBV27|TRBD1|once|TRBJ1-3
CASSSYPDRDSGNTIYF
TGTGCCAGCAGTTCATACCCAGACAGGGACTCTGGAAACACCATATATTTT
>TRBV19|NA|NA|TRBJ1-2
CASSDPRGSNYGYTF
TGTGCCAGTAGTGACCCGAGGGGCAGTAACTATGGCTACACCTTC
>TRBV12-3/TRBV12-4|NA|NA|TRBJ1-4
CASSLFTNEKLFF
TGTGCCAGCAGTTTATTTACTAATGAAAAACTGTTTTTT
>TRBV7-9|NA|once|TRBJ2-7
CASSSHLARVYEQYF
TGTGCCAGCAGCTCCCACTTGGCCCGGGTATACGAGCAGTACTTC
>TRBV24-1|NA|NA|TRBJ2-7
CATSDLNGNPYEQYF
TGTGCCACCAGTGATTTGAATGGGAATCCCTACGAGCAGTACTTC
>TRBV7-9|NA|NA|TRBJ2-1
CASSDPLSLESYNEQFF
TGTGCCAGCAGCGACCCACTATCCCTAGAATCCTACAATGAGCAGTTCTTC
>TRBV11-2|NA|NA|TRBJ1-1
CASSLGQATEAFF
TGTGCCAGCAGCTTAGGACAGGCAACTGAAGCTTTCTTT
>TRBV7-9|NA|NA|TRBJ2-3
CASSYPFRLGTDTQYF
TGTGCCAGCAGCTATCCTTTCCGTTTGGGCACAGATACGCAGTATTTT
>TRBV5-6|TRBD2|NA|TRBJ2-5
CASSLLSSGRGGETQYF
TGTGCCAGCAGCTTGCTTTCTAGCGGGAGGGGTGGAGAGACCCAGTACTTC
>TRBV24-1|TRBD1|NA|TRBJ2-2
CATGQARSGGELFF
TGTGCCACGGGACAGGCCCGATCTGGCGGGGAGCTGTTTTTT
>TRBV28|NA|NA|TRBJ1-2
CASSIRRLGDGYTF
TGTGCCAGCAGTATAAGGCGGCTGGGCGATGGCTACACCTTC
>TRBV6-6|NA|NA|TRBJ1-5
CASSPTPETGGSQPQHF
TGTGCCAGCAGTCCTACGCCAGAAACGGGGGGCAGCCAGCCCCAGCATTTT
>TRBV29-1|NA|NA|TRBJ1-1
CSVEWTNTEAFF
TGCAGCGTTGAATGGACTAACACTGAAGCTTTCTTT
>TRBV10-1|TRBD2|NA|TRBJ2-7
CASSGTSGRGHEQYF
TGCGCCAGCAGTGGAACTAGCGGGAGAGGTCACGAGCAGTACTTC
>TRBV4-3|NA|NA|TRBJ2-5
CASSQVGRQETQYF
TGCGCCAGCAGCCAAGTGGGCAGACAAGAGACCCAGTACTTC